A selection of T cell receptor beta chains follows, all from one sample in a study of OX40 agonist ivuxolimab in advanced cancers. Generated by immunoSEQ multiplex PCR, the TCRdb table keeps only in-frame clones and is missing some. Altogether tens of thousands of clones are present, about 80% being singletons, with the ten largest covering around 22%. Material: CD4+ or CD8+ T cells sorted from blood, obtained in a trial of the OX40 agonist ivuxolimab. The receptors shown here come from an adult with an advanced solid tumor such as melanoma, head and neck, liver or kidney cancer. CDR3s include the opening cysteine and the closing phenylalanine or tryptophan. The order of the fields is J gene, D gene, clone size, V gene, CDR3 DNA, CDR3 protein. A D gene is named only where the DNA matches it firmly. The listing skips clone size in some rows; elsewhere it reads once, few, many or a size class.

TRBJ1-2	-	-	TRBV27	TGTGCCAGCAGTTGGGGGGTAGGCATCCACTCTGAGGGCTACACCTTC	CASSWGVGIHSEGYTF
TRBJ1-4	-	-	TRBV7-6	TGTGCCAGCAGCGGAGGACAAGCTGCAGGTGAAAAACTGTTTTTT	CASSGGQAAGEKLFF
TRBJ2-2	-	-	TRBV9	TGTGCCAGCAGCTCAACAGAGGGCCGGAACACCGGGGAGCTGTTTTTT	CASSSTEGRNTGELFF
TRBJ2-7	-	-	TRBV5-1	TGCGCCAGCAGCTTGGCCCGGCCCCAGGACGAGCAGTACTTC	CASSLARPQDEQYF
TRBJ1-4	-	-	TRBV4-1	TGCGCCAGCAGCCAAGGGGGAGAAAAACTGTTTTTT	CASSQGGEKLFF
TRBJ2-2	TRBD1	-	TRBV5-1	TGCGCCAGCAGCTTGCAAAGGGGGCGGTACCCCGGGGAGCTGTTTTTT	CASSLQRGRYPGELFF
TRBJ2-6	-	-	TRBV7-3	TGTGCCAGCTCCTCAAGCGGTGGGGCCAACGTCCTGACTTTC	CASSSSGGANVLTF
TRBJ2-1	-	-	TRBV21-1	TGTGCCAGCAGCACGACTAGCGGGAGGGGGCGGGATGAGCAGTTCTTC	CASSTTSGRGRDEQFF
TRBJ1-1	-	-	TRBV11-2	TGTGCCAGCACGCATCTAGGGGGTGAAGCTTTCTTT	CASTHLGGEAFF
TRBJ2-7	-	-	TRBV21-1	TGTGCCAGCAGCAAAGCAGATCTACCCTACGAGCAGTACTTC	CASSKADLPYEQYF
TRBJ2-7	-	-	TRBV27	TGTGCCAGCAGTTTAGGGCGCGTCTACGAGCAGTACTTC	CASSLGRVYEQYF
TRBJ2-1	TRBD2	-	TRBV7-8	TGTGCCAGCAGCTTAGGCGGGGGGAGCCTTAATGAGCAGTTCTTC	CASSLGGGSLNEQFF
TRBJ1-5	TRBD1	-	TRBV5-6	TGTGCCAGCAGCTTTGGACAGGGTCCTCAGCCCCAGCATTTT	CASSFGQGPQPQHF
TRBJ1-1	-	-	TRBV13	TGTGCCAGCAGCTTAGTAGGCAGGATGATACCTGAAGCTTTCTTT	CASSLVGRMIPEAFF
TRBJ2-7	-	-	TRBV27	TGTGCCAGCAGCGGGGGTATTTTCTCCTACGAGCAGTACTTC	CASSGGIFSYEQYF
TRBJ1-1	TRBD1	-	TRBV5-4	TGTGCCAGCAGCTCAGGGGGAATGAACACTGAAGCTTTCTTT	CASSSGGMNTEAFF
TRBJ2-5	-	once	TRBV10-3	TGTGCCATCAGTGAGATCACGTACCAAGAGACCCAGTACTTC	CAISEITYQETQYF
TRBJ2-1	-	-	TRBV10-1	TGCGCCAGCAGTGAGTCTGCCGGGACCAATGAGCAGTTCTTC	CASSESAGTNEQFF
TRBJ2-3	TRBD2	few	TRBV27	TGTGCCAGCAGTCTGACTAGCGGGGGGCCGGGAGATACGCAGTATTTT	CASSLTSGGPGDTQYF
TRBJ2-7	-	-	TRBV10-1	TGCGCCAGCAGTGAGTCTCCTCACTACGAGCAGTACTTC	CASSESPHYEQYF
TRBJ2-7	TRBD1	few	TRBV27	TGTGCCAGCAGTCGCACAGGGGGCGACTACGAGCAGTACTTC	CASSRTGGDYEQYF
TRBJ2-2	-	-	TRBV9	TGTGCCAGCAGCGCCTGGAGCCTCGCCGGGGAGCTGTTTTTT	CASSAWSLAGELFF
TRBJ2-1	-	-	TRBV6-6	TGTGCCAGCAGTTATTTTGAAAATGAGCAGTTCTTC	CASSYFENEQFF
TRBJ2-7	TRBD1	-	TRBV5-1	TGCGCCAGCAGAGACAGGGGCTACGAGCAGTACTTC	CASRDRGYEQYF
TRBJ2-1	-	few	TRBV15	TGTGCCACCAGCCAGGGGGCTAGCGGGTACAATGAGCAGTTCTTC	CATSQGASGYNEQFF
TRBJ1-4	-	-	TRBV28	TGTGCCAGCGGGGGGACCGCATCTAATGAAAAACTGTTTTTT	CASGGTASNEKLFF
TRBJ2-7	TRBD1	-	TRBV2	TGTGCCAGCATGGGGACAGCGAGCCACGAGCAGTACTTC	CASMGTASHEQYF
TRBJ1-2	-	-	TRBV2	TGTGCCAGCAGTGGAGTACCGGGAAAGGGCTACACCTTC	CASSGVPGKGYTF
TRBJ2-5	-	-	TRBV29-1	TGCAGCGTTGAATGGGGGGTGGAGACCCAGTACTTC	CSVEWGVETQYF
TRBJ2-7	TRBD2	few	TRBV28	TGTGCCAGCAGTTTAGGGCTAGCGGGAGACCCCCGGGACTACGAGCAGTACTTC	CASSLGLAGDPRDYEQYF
TRBJ2-2	TRBD2	-	TRBV30	TGTGCCTGGAGTGGGACATACTGGACTAGCGGGAGAGGTACCGGGGAGCTGTTTTTT	CAWSGTYWTSGRGTGELFF
TRBJ2-7	-	-	TRBV27	TGTGCCAGCAGTTCCTGGACAGAGACCTACGAGCAGTACTTC	CASSSWTETYEQYF
TRBJ1-1	-	-	TRBV5-4	TGTGCCAGCAGCCTAAACACTGAAGCTTTCTTT	CASSLNTEAFF
TRBJ1-5	-	once	TRBV7-5	TGTGTCAGAAGCCCCCGGAGGTGCCCCCAGCATTTT	CVRSPRRCPQHF
TRBJ1-5	-	-	TRBV2	TGTGCCAGCAGTGAAGCCATTGACTTACAGGGAGATCAGCCCCAGCATTTT	CASSEAIDLQGDQPQHF
TRBJ2-7	TRBD2	-	TRBV28	TGTGCCAGCAACCGGGGGGAGGGCCCGCGGAAACCTTACGAGCAGTACTTC	CASNRGEGPRKPYEQYF
TRBJ2-2	-	-	TRBV4-1	TGCGCCAGCAGCCAAATGACCGGGGAGCTGTTTTTT	CASSQMTGELFF
TRBJ2-7	-	-	TRBV7-6	TGTGCCAGCAGCTCCCACGGGGTTCCCCTCGAGCAGTACTTC	CASSSHGVPLEQYF
TRBJ1-5	-	-	TRBV5-6	TGTGCCAGCAGTTCAGTTGGTCAGCCCCAGCATTTT	CASSSVGQPQHF
TRBJ2-7	-	-	TRBV5-1	TGCGCCAGCAGCACGTATCCAGGGGTCTACGAGCAGTACTTC	CASSTYPGVYEQYF